The 6 T cell receptor beta chains below were found in one sample sequenced in a study of blood T cell repertoires in COVID-19. Sequencing was performed with immunoSEQ multiplex PCR; in TCRdb, only in-frame clones are kept and a portion is missing. There are 70,000 to 95,000 clones in the sample; roughly 80% occur only once, and about 11% lies in the top ten. The sequencing input was peripheral blood. These receptors all come from a woman aged 40 to 50 with active or convalescent COVID-19.

CDR3 residues: CASSFPDSGDGYTF. The CDR3 DNA follows: TGTGCCAGCAGCTTTCCCGACTCAGGGGATGGCTACACCTTC. This sequence joins TRBV7-8 and TRBJ1-2, with a possible D match to TRBD1 (6 bases). V was clipped by 3 bases and J by 6 bases, with 14 bases between them. Germline CDR1 is SGHVS and CDR2 is FQNEAQ. There are 14 residues in the CDR3.

CDR3 nucleotide sequence: TGTGCCAGCAGCCAACCTGGACTAGCAGATACGCAGTATTTT. Its protein is CASSQPGLADTQYF. The chain is built from TRBV4-2 and TRBJ2-3; 7 bases are a match to TRBD2. This CDR3 is 14 amino acids long. The V segment lost 2 bases and the J segment 4 bases; nucleotides outside the gene matches: 3. Germline V gene data show CDR1 as LGHNA and CDR2 as YNFKEQ.

This chain connects TRBV6-4 to TRBJ2-1; TRBD2 agrees at 9 bases. Trimming at V came to 6 bases and at J to 7 bases, leaving 13 bases not matched to a gene. The CDR3 consists of 16 residues. Germline loops: CDR1 MRHNA, CDR2 SNTAGT. CDR3: CASSPPRGGAVNEQFF. In DNA form, the CDR3 reads TGTGCCAGCAGCCCTCCGCGCGGGGGGGCGGTAAATGAGCAGTTCTTC.

The genes are TRBV19 and TRBJ1-5; 9 bases line up with TRBD1. Germline V gives CDR1 LNHDA, CDR2 SQIVND (reference sequence). Losses at the gene ends were 6 bases for V and 5 bases for J; bases not matched to a gene: 5. The CDR3 spans 14 residues. The CDR3 nucleotides are TGTGCCAGTAGCCCGGGACAGGGCTATCAGCCCCAGCATTTT. This encodes CASSPGQGYQPQHF.

The chain combines TRBV27 with TRBJ2-3; 8 bases line up with TRBD2. V shed 5 bases, J shed 1 base, and the junction held 5 bases outside the gene matches. The CDR3 consists of 15 residues. CDR1 and CDR2 from the germline V gene are MNHEY and SMNVEV (reference sequence). The CDR3 loop is CASSPSGLRTDTQYF. In DNA form, the CDR3 reads TGTGCCAGCAGTCCTAGCGGGCTCCGCACAGATACGCAGTATTTT.

The chain has TRBV19 and TRBJ2-4; 7 nucleotides match TRBD2. J gave up 1 base and V 1 base, and 7 bases lay outside the gene matches. CDR1 LNHDA and CDR2 SQIVND come from the germline V gene (reference sequence). The CDR3 is made up of 17 amino acids. The DNA of the CDR3 is TGTGCCAGTAGTATAGTTCCTAGCGGTAAGGCCAAAAACATTCAGTACTTC. Protein sequence: CASSIVPSGKAKNIQYF.